Detailed here is one T cell receptor beta chain. The antigen is undetermined. These data come from a study of OX40 agonist ivuxolimab in advanced cancers. The overall study: Of mixed ages from about 20 to 80 and averaging 60 years, the group was just under 85% male. Patients with prior anti-PD-1, anti-PD-L1 or anti-CTLA-4 therapy were eligible; roughly 40% had some. Study results and caveats: Nonresponders, in some cases, also had low normalized T-cell clonal expansion. Among the lowest levels of clonal expansion were found in partial responders at 0.1-3.0 mg/kg.

This table comes from immunoSEQ multiplex PCR, and its TCRdb copy is limited to in-frame clones, with some not included. Of some 80,000 clones listed, around four fifths are singletons. Germline V gives CDR1 LGHNA, CDR2 YSLEER. The CDR3 extends over 16 amino acids. The ends lost 4 bases at V and 3 bases at J; junction bases unmatched: 5. This clonotype was obtained from an adult with an advanced solid tumor such as melanoma, head and neck, liver or kidney cancer. The V and J genes are TRBV4-3 and TRBJ2-1; 11 positions agree with TRBD2. Material: CD4+ or CD8+ T cells sorted from blood, obtained in a trial of the OX40 agonist ivuxolimab. CDR3 amino acids: CASSRLTSGGYNEQFF. CDR3 coding DNA: TGCGCCAGCAGCCGGCTCACTAGCGGGGGCTACAATGAGCAGTTCTTC.